The clone carrying this TCR beta chain was detected a few times. These data are taken from a study of spatial heterogeneity in lung cancer. MiXCR, applied by TCRdb to the 5' RACE reads, yields one record per CDR3 protein. The sample has tens of thousands of distinct CDR3 sequences, about 7% seen once; the top ten hold roughly 2.7%. Specified time point: sample taken at primary tumor resection. Sequencing covered unsorted whole RNA taken from tumor, nontumor lung or frozen PBMC. Per germline, CDR1 SGHRS and CDR2 YFSETQ. This CDR3 has 14 amino acids. Trimming pared 7 bases from V and 5 bases from J, leaving 19 bases between.

This specimen was PBMCs, taken at surgery. V usage is TRBV5-1 and J usage is TRBJ2-7; D assignment may be TRBD1 or TRBD2 (6 bases each). The clonotype originates from a female donor with early-stage non-small cell lung cancer. The CDR3 here is CASGPEGGRNEQYF. The CDR3 nucleotides are TGCGCCAGCGGACCGGAGGGGGGAAGGAACGAGCAGTACTTC.